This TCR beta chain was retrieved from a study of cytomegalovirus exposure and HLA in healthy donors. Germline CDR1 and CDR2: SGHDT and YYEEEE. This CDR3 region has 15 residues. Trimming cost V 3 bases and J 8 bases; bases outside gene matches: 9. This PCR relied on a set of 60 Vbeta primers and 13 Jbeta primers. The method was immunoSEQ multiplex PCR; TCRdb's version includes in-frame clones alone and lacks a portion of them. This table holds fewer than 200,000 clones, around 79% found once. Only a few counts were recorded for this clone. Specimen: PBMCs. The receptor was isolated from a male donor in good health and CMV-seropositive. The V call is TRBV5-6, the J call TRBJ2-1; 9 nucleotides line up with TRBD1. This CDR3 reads CASSSGQGIFDEQFF. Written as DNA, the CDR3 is TGTGCCAGCAGCTCTGGACAGGGGATATTCGATGAGCAGTTCTTC.